This TCR beta chain emerged from a study of response to subunit inactivated influenza vaccine. Study findings and constraints: Each seasonal influenza vaccination, the authors suggested, recruits few new T cells.

V lost 8 bases and J lost 4, with 11 bases in between. The CDR3 is made up of 12 amino acids. Germline-derived CDR1 and CDR2 are SGHAT and FQDESV (reference sequence). MiXCR, applied by TCRdb to the RT-PCR reads, yields one record per CDR3 protein. The sample includes a few hundred thousand distinct CDR3 sequences, 9% to 15% of them seen just once. This clonotype was seen more than once but under ten times. Its antigen is still unknown. This TCR was recovered from a man between 45 and 60 years old who received an inactivated influenza vaccine. The chain has TRBV11-1 and TRBJ1-1, with D possibly being TRBD1 (6 bases). The sample was non-naive T cells sorted from PBMCs, taken less than 15 days before vaccination. The CDR3 loop reads CASEGESTEAFF. CDR3 sequence (DNA): TGTGCCAGCGAGGGGGAGAGCACTGAAGCTTTCTTT.